These 13 T cell receptor beta chains share one sample of origin, sequenced in a study of blood T cell repertoires in COVID-19. Measured with immunoSEQ multiplex PCR; TCRdb has only the in-frame clones, and not every one. The sample consists of approximately 200,000 clones, around 82% of them appearing once. The source material was peripheral blood. The receptor set was obtained from a woman aged 55-70 years with acute or convalescent COVID-19.

The V and J genes are TRBV5-4 and TRBJ2-3; D gene ambiguous. There are 14 residues in the CDR3. The V end lost 2 bases, the J end lost 2 bases, and 9 bases lay between the germline ends. Per germline, CDR1 SGHNT and CDR2 YYREEE (reference sequence). CDR3 coding DNA: TGTGCCAGCAGCTTTAAGTCGGTCACAGATACGCAGTATTTT. It translates to CASSFKSVTDTQYF.

With regard to this clone: At one end the junction does not follow the germline gene, possibly because of a read error. The chain recombines TRBV20-1 with TRBJ2-1; 11 bases fit TRBD2. The CDR3 sequence is 13 residues long. CDR1 DFQATT and CDR2 SNEGSKA come from the germline V gene (reference sequence). The CDR3 DNA reads TGCAGTGCTAGTAGTAGCGGGGGGGCCGGGGATCTCTTC. Translation: CSASSSGGAGDLF.

The chain couples TRBV12-3 or TRBV12-4 to TRBJ1-2, with 7 bases matching TRBD1. Trimming at V came to 5 bases and at J to 8 bases, leaving 5 bases not matched to a gene. The CDR3 is 12 residues long. The CDR3 sequence: CASSIRQGGYTF. CDR3 sequence (DNA): TGTGCCAGCAGTATTCGACAGGGCGGCTACACCTTC.

The V call is TRBV4-1, the J call TRBJ1-1, with 8 bases lining up with TRBD1. The CDR3 consists of 14 residues. The junction had 4 bases not matched to a gene; V was cut back by 3 bases and J by 4 bases. Germline CDR1 is MGHRA and CDR2 is YSYEKL. CDR3 region: CASSHYTGGTEAFF. CDR3 nucleotide sequence: TGCGCCAGCAGCCACTATACAGGGGGCACTGAAGCTTTCTTT.

This clone appeared a single time. V and J are TRBV20-1 and TRBJ1-2, with no clear D. The germline gives CDR1 DFQATT, CDR2 SNEGSKA (reference sequence). The CDR3 has 11 residues. The V end lost 6 bases, the J end lost 1 base, and 6 bases lay between the germline ends. The CDR3 spells CSAGDNYGYTF. CDR3 nucleotides: TGCAGTGCAGGAGATAACTATGGCTACACCTTC.

This clone was counted a few times. This sequence joins TRBV5-1 and TRBJ2-2; the D gene is possibly TRBD1 (6 bases). V shed 5 bases and J shed 1 base, with 9 bases lying between them. The CDR3 is 14 amino acids. Germline assignment: CDR1 SGHRS and CDR2 YFSETQ. CDR3 in amino acids: CASSEQGNTGELFF. The CDR3 bases are TGCGCCAGCAGTGAACAGGGGAACACCGGGGAGCTGTTTTTT.

The gene calls are TRBV5-4 and TRBJ2-5; 9 bases match TRBD2. From germline, CDR1 is SGHNT and CDR2 YYREEE (reference sequence). The J segment lost 5 bases and the V segment lost 0 bases, leaving 5 bases of the junction unmatched. This CDR3 contains 15 residues. The CDR3 DNA follows: TGTGCCAGCAGCTTGGTTAGCGGGGGCCCGGAGACCCAGTACTTC. It specifies CASSLVSGGPETQYF.

The chain is built from TRBV6-5 and TRBJ2-3; 9 nucleotides agree with TRBD1. This CDR3 contains 14 residues. V lost 5 bases and J lost 5; bases outside the gene matches: 5. CDR1 MNHEY and CDR2 SVGAGI come from the germline V gene. The CDR3 DNA follows: TGTGCCAGCAGTACAGGGGGCTCGAAAGATACGCAGTATTTT. Translation gives CASSTGGSKDTQYF.

The rearrangement uses TRBV2 and TRBJ1-5; 8 positions agree with TRBD1. Losses at the gene ends were 7 bases for V and 2 bases for J; bases not matched to a gene: 4. CDR3 length equals 14 residues. The germline V gene has CDR1 SNHLY and CDR2 FYNNEI. The CDR3 here is CASNSGQGNQPQHF. In DNA, the CDR3 is TGTGCCAGCAATTCGGGACAGGGCAATCAGCCCCAGCATTTT.

This rearrangement joins TRBV9 to TRBJ1-4; 10 bases map to TRBD1. Germline V gene lookup returns CDR1 SGDLS and CDR2 YYNGEE. The junction had 2 bases not matched to a gene; V was cut back by 0 bases and J by 6 bases. There are 15 residues in the CDR3. CDR3 in amino acids: CASSVDGTGDEKLFF. CDR3 DNA sequence: TGTGCCAGCAGCGTAGACGGGACAGGGGATGAAAAACTGTTTTTT.

The V gene is TRBV7-8, the J gene TRBJ1-5; TRBD1 matches 7 bases. This CDR3 spans 16 amino acids. The V gene end was trimmed by 6 bases and the J gene end by 1 base; junction bases not matched to a gene: 9. Germline values: CDR1 SGHVS, CDR2 FQNEAQ. CDR3 nucleotide sequence: TGTGCCAGCAGTCGGACAGGAGGTTGGAGCAATCAGCCCCAGCATTTT. Amino acid sequence: CASSRTGGWSNQPQHF.

This rearrangement joins TRBV2 to TRBJ2-3; the D gene is possibly TRBD2 (6 bases). V lost 6 bases and J 0 bases, leaving 19 bases between the germline ends. The CDR3 extends over 17 amino acids. Germline values: CDR1 SNHLY, CDR2 FYNNEI. For the CDR3, the DNA is TGTGCCAGCAGAGCTTCCCCGGCAGGGACTAGCACAGATACGCAGTATTTT. Protein product: CASRASPAGTSTDTQYF.

The V gene is TRBV7-9, the J gene TRBJ1-6; D not resolved. The CDR3 contains 14 residues. V was pared by 5 bases and J by 7 bases, with 12 bases between. The germline V gene encodes CDR1 SEHNR and CDR2 FQNEAQ (reference sequence). The DNA for the CDR3 is TGTGCCAGCAGCCCAGACGGAGGGAATTCACCCCTCCACTTT. This codes for CASSPDGGNSPLHF.